This entry describes one TCR beta chain. The antigen remains undetermined. The V segment lost 4 bases and the J segment 8 bases; nucleotides outside the gene matches: 6. This CDR3 comprises 14 residues. This specimen comes from a study of blood T cells in healthy people across ages. The authors ran a second PCR of about 7 to 11 cycles using a sample-barcoded 5' primer and a J-beta primer mix. Each CDR3 protein gets one entry after TCRdb re-called the 5' RACE reads with MiXCR. The sample contains around 500,000 distinct CDR3 sequences, around 48% of which appear only once. Points from the study as a whole: Long-lived donors carried more naive CD4+ cells and greater diversity than aged donors.

Researchers isolated at least 7 million PBMCs per sample. Material for sequencing was blood. This chain links TRBV12-3 or TRBV12-4 with TRBJ1-2; 11 nucleotides align to TRBD1. The TCR originated in a man aged 80 or over in good health. CDR3 protein: CASSSGTGGRGYTF. CDR3 nucleotide sequence: TGTGCCAGCAGTTCTGGGACAGGGGGTAGGGGCTACACCTTC.